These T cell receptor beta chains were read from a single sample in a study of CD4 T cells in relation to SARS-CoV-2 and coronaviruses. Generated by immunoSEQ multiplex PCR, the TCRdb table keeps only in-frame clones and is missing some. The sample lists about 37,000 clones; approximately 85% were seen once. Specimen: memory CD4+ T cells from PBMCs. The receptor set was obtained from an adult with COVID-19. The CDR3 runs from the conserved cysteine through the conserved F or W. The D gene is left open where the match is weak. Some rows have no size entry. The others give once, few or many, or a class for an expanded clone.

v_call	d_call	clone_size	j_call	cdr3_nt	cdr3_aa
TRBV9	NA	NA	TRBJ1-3	TGTGCCAGCAGCGCACAATCTGGAAACACCATATATTTT	CASSAQSGNTIYF
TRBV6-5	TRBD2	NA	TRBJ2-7	TGTGCCAGCAGTTATAGCGGGCTCCTGAACGAGCAGTACTTC	CASSYSGLLNEQYF
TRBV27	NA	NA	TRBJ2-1	TGTGCCAGCACCTCGAGGGCCCAGGGGAATGAGCAGTTCTTC	CASTSRAQGNEQFF
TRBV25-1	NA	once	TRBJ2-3	TGTGCCAGCAGTGAAACATCCAGGGGCGCTAGCACAGATACGCAGTATTTT	CASSETSRGASTDTQYF
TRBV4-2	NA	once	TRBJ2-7	TGTGCCAGCAGCCAAGCTACAGGGCAGGACTACGAGCAGTACTTC	CASSQATGQDYEQYF
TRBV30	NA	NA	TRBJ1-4	TGTGCCTGGAGTGTAGGGCAGTGGTCCAAAAAACTGTTTTTT	CAWSVGQWSKKLFF
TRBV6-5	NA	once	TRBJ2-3	TGTGCCAGCAGTTATGACAGCACAGATACGCAGTATTTT	CASSYDSTDTQYF
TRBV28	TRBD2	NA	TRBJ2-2	TGTGCCAGCAGTTTATGGTCTCTAGCGGGAGGCCCCGGGGAGCTGTTTTTT	CASSLWSLAGGPGELFF
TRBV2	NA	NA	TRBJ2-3	TGTGCCAGCAGTACGGGGAGTCATAGCACAGATACGCAGTATTTT	CASSTGSHSTDTQYF
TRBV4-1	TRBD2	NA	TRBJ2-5	TGCGCCAGCAGCCAACCCCTAGCGGGAGGATCGGAGACCCAGTACTTC	CASSQPLAGGSETQYF
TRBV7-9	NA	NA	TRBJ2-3	TGTGCCAGCAGCTTAGGACAGCTTTCCACAGATACGCAGTATTTT	CASSLGQLSTDTQYF
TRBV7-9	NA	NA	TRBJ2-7	TGTGCCAGCAGCTCAGGGCAGGAGATTGAGTACTTC	CASSSGQEIEYF
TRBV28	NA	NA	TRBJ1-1	TGTGCCAGCAGTTTTCGAGAAAACACTGAAGCTTTCTTT	CASSFRENTEAFF
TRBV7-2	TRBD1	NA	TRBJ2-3	TGTGCCAGCAGCCCGAATTCCTTACAGGGGGGTACGCAGTATTTT	CASSPNSLQGGTQYF
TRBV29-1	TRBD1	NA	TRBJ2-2	TGCAGCGTCCAAACAGGGGGCGTGTACACCGGGGAGCTGTTTTTT	CSVQTGGVYTGELFF
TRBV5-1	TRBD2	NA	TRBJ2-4	TGCGCCAGCAGCTTGGTCGGGGGGAAAAACATTCAGTACTTC	CASSLVGGKNIQYF
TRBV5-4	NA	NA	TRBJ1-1	TGTGCCAGCAGCCTCGGGACGGAGAACACTGAAGCTTTCTTT	CASSLGTENTEAFF
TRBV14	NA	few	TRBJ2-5	TGTGCCAGCAGCCAAGGGGCTAGGTCAGAGACCCAGTACTTC	CASSQGARSETQYF
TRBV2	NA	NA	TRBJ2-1	TGTGCCAGCAGTAGGGGCGGGGCATACAATGAGCAGTTCTTC	CASSRGGAYNEQFF
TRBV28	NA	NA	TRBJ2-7	TGTGCCAGCGGGTGGAATACCTACGAGCAGTACTTC	CASGWNTYEQYF
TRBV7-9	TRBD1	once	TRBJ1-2	TGTGCCAGCAGCGACGCCGGGACAGACTATGGCTACACCTTC	CASSDAGTDYGYTF
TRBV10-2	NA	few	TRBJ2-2	TGCGCCAGCAGTGAGCGGGGGCGGACCGGGGAGCTGTTTTTT	CASSERGRTGELFF